Below, one T cell receptor beta chain is given with its context. The CDR3 extends over 13 amino acids. CDR1 is SGHVS, CDR2 FNYEAQ, per germline. V was pared by 3 bases and J by 1 base, with 5 bases between. The source of the sample is a study of blood T cell repertoires in COVID-19. About the research overall: Spain, Italy and the United States supplied samples that represented acute and convalescent COVID-19.

Profiled with immunoSEQ multiplex PCR; TCRdb holds only in-frame clones, not every one. The sample records 200,000 to 250,000 clones, 86% being singletons. The source material was peripheral blood. This sequence joins TRBV7-6 and TRBJ2-3; D not resolved. The source of this sequence is a woman aged 60-70 years who had recovered from COVID-19. CDR3 sequence (DNA): TGTGCCAGCAGCTTTTCGGGCACAGATACGCAGTATTTT. This translates into CASSFSGTDTQYF.